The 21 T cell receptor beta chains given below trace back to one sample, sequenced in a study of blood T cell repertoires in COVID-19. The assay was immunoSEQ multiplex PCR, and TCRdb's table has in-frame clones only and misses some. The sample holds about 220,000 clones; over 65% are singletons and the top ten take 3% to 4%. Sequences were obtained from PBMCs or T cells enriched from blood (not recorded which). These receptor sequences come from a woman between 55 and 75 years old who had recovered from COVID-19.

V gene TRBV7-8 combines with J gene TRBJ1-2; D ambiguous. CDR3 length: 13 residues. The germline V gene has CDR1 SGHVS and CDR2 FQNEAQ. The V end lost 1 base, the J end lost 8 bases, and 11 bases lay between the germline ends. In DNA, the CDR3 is TGTGCCAGCAGCTTAGATTCGGGAGGCGGCTACACCTTC. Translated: CASSLDSGGGYTF.

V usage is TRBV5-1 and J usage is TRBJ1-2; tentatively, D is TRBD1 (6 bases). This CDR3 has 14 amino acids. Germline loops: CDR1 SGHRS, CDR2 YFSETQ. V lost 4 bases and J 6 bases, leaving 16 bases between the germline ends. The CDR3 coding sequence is TGCGCCAGCAGCCCCGCGACAGGATTAAATGGCTACACCTTC. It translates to CASSPATGLNGYTF.

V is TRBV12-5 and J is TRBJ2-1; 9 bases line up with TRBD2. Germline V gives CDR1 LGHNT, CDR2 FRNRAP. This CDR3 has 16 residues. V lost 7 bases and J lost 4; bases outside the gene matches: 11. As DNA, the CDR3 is TGTGCTAGTGTTTCCGGCGGGCGGGAGGGATACAATGAGCAGTTCTTC. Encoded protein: CASVSGGREGYNEQFF.

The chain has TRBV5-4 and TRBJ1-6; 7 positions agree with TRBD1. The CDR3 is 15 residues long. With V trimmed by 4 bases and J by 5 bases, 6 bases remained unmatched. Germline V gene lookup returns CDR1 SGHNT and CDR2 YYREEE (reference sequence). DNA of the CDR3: TGTGCCAGCAGCCTAAGGACAGGTCATAATTCACCCCTCCACTTT. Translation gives CASSLRTGHNSPLHF.

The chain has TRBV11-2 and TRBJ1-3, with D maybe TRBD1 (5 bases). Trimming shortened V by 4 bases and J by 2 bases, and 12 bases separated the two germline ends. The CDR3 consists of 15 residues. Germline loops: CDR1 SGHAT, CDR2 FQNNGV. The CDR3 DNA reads TGTGCCAGCAGCTCTCTGCGGGGGGCTGGAAACACCATATATTTT. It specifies CASSSLRGAGNTIYF.

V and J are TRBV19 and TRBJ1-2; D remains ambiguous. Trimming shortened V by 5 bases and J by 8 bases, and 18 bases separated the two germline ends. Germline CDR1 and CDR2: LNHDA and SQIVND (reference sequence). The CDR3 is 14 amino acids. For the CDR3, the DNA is TGTGCCAGTAGTCCGGAGACAAGGACTACCGGCTACACCTTC. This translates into CASSPETRTTGYTF.

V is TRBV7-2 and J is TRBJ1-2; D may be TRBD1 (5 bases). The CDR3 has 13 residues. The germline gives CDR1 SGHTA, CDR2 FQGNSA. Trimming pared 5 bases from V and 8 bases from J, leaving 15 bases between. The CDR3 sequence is CASSLKGGAGYTF. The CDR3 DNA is TGTGCCAGCAGCCTCAAGGGCGGGGCCGGCTACACCTTC. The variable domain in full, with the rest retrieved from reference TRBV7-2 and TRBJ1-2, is GAGVSQSPSNKVTEKGKDVELRCDPISGHTALYWYRQSLGQGLEFLIYFQGNSAPDKSGLPSDRFSAERTGGSVSTLTIQRTQQEDSAVYLCASSLKGGAGYTFGSGTRLTVV.

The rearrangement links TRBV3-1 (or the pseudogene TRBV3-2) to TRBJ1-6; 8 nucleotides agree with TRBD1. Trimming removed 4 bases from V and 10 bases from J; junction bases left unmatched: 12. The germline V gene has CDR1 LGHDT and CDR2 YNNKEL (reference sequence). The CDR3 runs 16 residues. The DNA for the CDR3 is TGTGCCAGCAGCCGAAACATCAGGACAGGGAGCTCACCCCTCCACTTT. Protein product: CASSRNIRTGSSPLHF.

As DNA, the CDR3 is TGTGCCAGCAGCTTGAGGTTTAAGGGAGGGGCGGGCACAGATACGCAGTATTTT. Translating it yields CASSLRFKGGAGTDTQYF. The gene calls are TRBV5-6 and TRBJ2-3; the match to TRBD2 covers 7 bases. Germline CDR1 and CDR2: SGHDT and YYEEEE. V was clipped by 1 base and J by 1 base; unmatched bases: 12. The CDR3 covers 18 residues.

CDR3 protein: CASSEADRVNGYTF. The CDR3 DNA is TGTGCCAGCAGTGAAGCGGACAGGGTAAATGGCTACACCTTC. The chain carries TRBV6-1 and TRBJ1-2; TRBD1 aligns across 8 bases. V lost 0 bases and J lost 6; bases outside the gene matches: 3. The CDR3 is made up of 14 amino acids. The germline gives CDR1 MNHNS, CDR2 SASEGT.

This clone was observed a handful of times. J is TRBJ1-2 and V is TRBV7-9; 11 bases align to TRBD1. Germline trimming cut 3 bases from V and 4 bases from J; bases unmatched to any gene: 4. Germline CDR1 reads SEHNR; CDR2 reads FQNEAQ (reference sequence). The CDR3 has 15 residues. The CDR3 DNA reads TGTGCCAGCAGCTTCGGACAGGGGGCCTTCTATGGCTACACCTTC. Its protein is CASSFGQGAFYGYTF.

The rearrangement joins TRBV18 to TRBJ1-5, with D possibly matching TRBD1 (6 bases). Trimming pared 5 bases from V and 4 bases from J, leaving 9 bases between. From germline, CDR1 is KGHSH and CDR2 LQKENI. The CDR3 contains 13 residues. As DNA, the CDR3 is TGTGCCAGCTCAACCCAGGGGAATCAGCCCCAGCATTTT. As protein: CASSTQGNQPQHF.

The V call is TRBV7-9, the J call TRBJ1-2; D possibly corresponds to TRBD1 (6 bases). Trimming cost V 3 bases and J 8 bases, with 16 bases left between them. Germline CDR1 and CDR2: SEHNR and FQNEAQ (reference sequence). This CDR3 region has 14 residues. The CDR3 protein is CASSFLEQGWGYTF. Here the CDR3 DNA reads TGTGCCAGCAGCTTTCTGGAACAGGGTTGGGGCTACACCTTC. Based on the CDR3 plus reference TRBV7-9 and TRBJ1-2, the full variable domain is DTGVSQNPRHKITKRGQNVTFRCDPISEHNRLYWYRQTLGQGPEFLTYFQNEAQLEKSRLLSDRFSAERPKGSFSTLEIQRTEQGDSAMYLCASSFLEQGWGYTFGSGTRLTVV.

CDR3 nucleotides: TGCGCCAGCAGCTACCGACAGGGTCCCACAGATACGCAGTATTTT. It yields the protein CASSYRQGPTDTQYF. The gene calls are TRBV5-1 and TRBJ2-3, with TRBD1 matching over 7 bases. With 3 bases clipped from V and 2 bases from J, the junction kept 6 bases outside the gene matches. Germline lookup yields CDR1 SGHRS and CDR2 YFSETQ. This CDR3 has 15 amino acids.

CDR3 sequence reads: CASSPRAPTGVWGNQPQHF. The CDR3, as DNA: TGTGCCAGCAGTCCCAGGGCCCCCACAGGGGTGTGGGGCAATCAGCCCCAGCATTTT. The rearrangement uses TRBV27 and TRBJ1-5; 7 bases line up with TRBD1. CDR1 and CDR2 (germline): MNHEY, SMNVEV (reference sequence). The J segment lost 2 bases and the V segment lost 5 bases, leaving 18 bases of the junction unmatched. There are 19 residues in the CDR3.

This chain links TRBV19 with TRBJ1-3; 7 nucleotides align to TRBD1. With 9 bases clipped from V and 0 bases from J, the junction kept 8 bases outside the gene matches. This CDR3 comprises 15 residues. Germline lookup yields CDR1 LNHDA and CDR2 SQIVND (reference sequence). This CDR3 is CASHYRGDSGNTIYF. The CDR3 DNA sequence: TGTGCCAGCCACTACAGGGGCGACTCTGGAAACACCATATATTTT.

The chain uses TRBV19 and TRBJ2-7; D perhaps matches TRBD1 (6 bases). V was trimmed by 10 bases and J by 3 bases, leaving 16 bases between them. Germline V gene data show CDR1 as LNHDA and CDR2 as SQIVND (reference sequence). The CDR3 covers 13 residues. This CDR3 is CATALTRGYEQYF. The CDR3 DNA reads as TGTGCCACCGCCTTAACCAGGGGCTACGAGCAGTACTTC. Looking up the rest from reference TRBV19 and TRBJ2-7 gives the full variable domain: DGGITQSPKYLFRKEGQNVTLSCEQNLNHDAMYWYRQDPGQGLRLIYYSQIVNDFQKGDIAEGYSVSREKKESFPLTVTSAQKNPTAFYLCATALTRGYEQYFGPGTRLTVT.

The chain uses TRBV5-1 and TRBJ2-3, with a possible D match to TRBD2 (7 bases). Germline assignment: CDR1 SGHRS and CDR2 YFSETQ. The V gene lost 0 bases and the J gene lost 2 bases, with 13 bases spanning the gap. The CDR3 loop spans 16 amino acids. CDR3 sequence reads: CASSLEGGGPTDTQYF. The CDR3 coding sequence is TGCGCCAGCAGCTTGGAGGGCGGGGGCCCCACAGATACGCAGTATTTT.

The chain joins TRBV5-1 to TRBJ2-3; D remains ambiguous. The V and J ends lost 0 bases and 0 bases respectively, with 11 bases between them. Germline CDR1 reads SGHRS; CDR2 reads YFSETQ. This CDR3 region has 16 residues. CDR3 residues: CASSLELESSTDTQYF. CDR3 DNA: TGCGCCAGCAGCTTGGAGCTAGAAAGCAGCACAGATACGCAGTATTTT.

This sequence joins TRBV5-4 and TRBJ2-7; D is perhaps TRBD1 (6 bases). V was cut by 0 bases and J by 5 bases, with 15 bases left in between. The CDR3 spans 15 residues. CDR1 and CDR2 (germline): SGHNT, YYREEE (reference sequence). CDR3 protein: CASSLGARGVDEQYF. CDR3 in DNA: TGTGCCAGCAGCTTGGGTGCCAGGGGTGTCGACGAGCAGTACTTC.

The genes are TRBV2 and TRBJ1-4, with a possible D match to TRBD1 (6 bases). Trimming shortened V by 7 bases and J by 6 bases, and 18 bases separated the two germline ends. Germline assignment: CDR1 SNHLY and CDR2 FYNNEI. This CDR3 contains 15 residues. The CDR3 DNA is TGTGCCAGCACGTTCCAGGGGCTAGAGGATGAAAAACTGTTTTTT. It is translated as CASTFQGLEDEKLFF.